This entry lists 5 T cell receptor beta chains sequenced from one sample in a study of OX40 agonist ivuxolimab in advanced cancers. TCRdb's copy holds only in-frame clones and misses some; the assay was immunoSEQ multiplex PCR. In the table there are some 57,000 clones, 92% of which are singletons. The sequencing here drew on CD4+ or CD8+ T cells sorted from blood, taken in a trial of the OX40 agonist ivuxolimab. These receptors were taken from an adult with an advanced solid tumor such as melanoma, head and neck, liver or kidney cancer.

This chain links TRBV7-9 with TRBJ1-3; the D gene is possibly TRBD1 (5 bases). V dropped 5 bases and J dropped 0 bases, with 11 bases sitting between them. Germline-derived CDR1 and CDR2 are SEHNR and FQNEAQ (reference sequence). The CDR3 is 15 residues long. CDR3 nucleotide sequence: TGTGCCAGCAGCCCACAGGTTACCTCTGGAAACACCATATATTTT. As protein: CASSPQVTSGNTIYF.

This clone came up once. The rearrangement uses TRBV12-5 and TRBJ1-2, with 7 bases that match TRBD1. Germline lookup yields CDR1 LGHNT and CDR2 FRNRAP. Trimming removed 0 bases from V and 3 bases from J; junction bases left unmatched: 7. The CDR3 has 16 residues. CDR3 sequence reads: CASGLVRGDRYYGYTF. CDR3 DNA: TGTGCTAGTGGTTTGGTACGTGGGGACAGATACTATGGCTACACCTTC.

The V and J genes are TRBV6-5 and TRBJ1-5; 9 bases align to TRBD1. The CDR3 is 14 residues long. J gave up 6 bases and V 6 bases, and 6 bases lay outside the gene matches. Per germline, CDR1 MNHEY and CDR2 SVGAGI. The CDR3 loop is CASSSGQGSQPQHF. The DNA for the CDR3 is TGTGCCAGCAGCTCGGGACAGGGTTCTCAGCCCCAGCATTTT.

This clone was seen a handful of times. J is TRBJ1-1 and V is TRBV29-1, with a weak D call TRBD1 (5 bases). Germline CDR1 and CDR2: SQVTM and ANQGSEA. The CDR3 contains 13 residues. V was pared by 6 bases and J by 3 bases, with 14 bases between. CDR3 residues: CSVADSRYTEAFF. Here the CDR3 DNA reads TGCAGCGTCGCTGACAGTCGATACACTGAAGCTTTCTTT.

The chain couples TRBV6-5 to TRBJ1-1; unclear D gene. With 0 bases removed from V and 7 bases from J, the gap between germline ends came to 12 bases. The CDR3 runs to 14 residues. Germline lookup yields CDR1 MNHEY and CDR2 SVGAGI. Here the CDR3 reads CASSYSGRTFEAFF. The CDR3 region has the DNA TGTGCCAGCAGTTACTCTGGGCGGACCTTTGAAGCTTTCTTT.